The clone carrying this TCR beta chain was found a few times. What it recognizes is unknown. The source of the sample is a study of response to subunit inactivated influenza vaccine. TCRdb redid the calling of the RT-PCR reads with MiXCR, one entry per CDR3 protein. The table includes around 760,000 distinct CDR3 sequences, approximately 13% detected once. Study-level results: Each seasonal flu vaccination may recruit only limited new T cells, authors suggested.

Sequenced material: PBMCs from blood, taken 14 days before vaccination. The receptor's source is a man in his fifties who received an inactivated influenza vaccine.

In DNA form, the CDR3 reads TGTGCCAGCAGCTTAGCCCCTGAGGGCGTCGGAGCTTTCTTT. Translation: CASSLAPEGVGAFF. The chain is built from TRBV7-2 and TRBJ1-1; the D is unclear. V lost 0 bases to trimming and J lost 10 bases, with 15 bases between them. CDR3 size: 14 residues. Germline CDR1 is SGHTA and CDR2 is FQGNSA.